This TCR beta chain was retrieved from a study of cytomegalovirus exposure and HLA in healthy donors. The PCR employed 60 Vbeta primers together with 13 Jbeta primers. TCRdb's copy holds only in-frame clones and misses some; the assay was immunoSEQ multiplex PCR. The sample table sets out approximately 77,000 clones. The CDR3 consists of 18 residues. V was pared by 2 bases and J by 2 bases, with 7 bases of the junction left unmatched. CDR1 and CDR2 from the germline V gene are MGHDK and SYGVNS. J is TRBJ1-4 and V is TRBV25-1; 11 bases map to TRBD1. This receptor was obtained from a man aged 25-45 years in good health and CMV-seronegative. Material: PBMCs. CDR3 loop: CASSEKPGQGGTNEKLFF. Written as DNA, the CDR3 is TGTGCCAGCAGTGAAAAACCGGGACAGGGGGGCACTAATGAAAAACTGTTTTTT. The whole variable domain, filled in from reference TRBV25-1 and TRBJ1-4, reads EADIYQTPRYLVIGTGKKITLECSQTMGHDKMYWYQQDPGMELHLIHYSYGVNSTEKGDLSSESTVSRIRTEHFPLTLESARPSHTSQYLCASSEKPGQGGTNEKLFFGSGTQLSVL.